Listed here are 25 T cell receptor beta chains from one sample, sequenced in a study of Ad26.COV2.S vaccination and SARS-CoV-2 variants. Method: immunoSEQ multiplex PCR; TCRdb's copy keeps in-frame clones and lacks some. The repertoire includes around 400,000 clones, roughly 85% of them detected once, and just under 7.5% sits in the top ten. Noted treatment: roughly 18 received Ad26.COV2.S at low or high dose, single or two shots; about 5 received placebo; per-sample allocation not given. It was on day 63 after the first vaccine or placebo injection that samples were taken. Here the sequenced sample was peripheral blood, taken in a trial of Ad26.COV2.S vaccine versus placebo. The receptors originated from a person between 18 and 65 years old who received the Ad26.COV2.S COVID-19 vaccine or a placebo.

V gene TRBV2 combines with J gene TRBJ1-2; D is unclear. Germline CDR1 is SNHLY and CDR2 is FYNNEI. This CDR3 spans 11 amino acids. Trimming removed 8 bases at V and 5 bases at J, with 9 bases between. The CDR3 bases are TGTGCCAGCGACGCGGATTATGGCTACACCTTC. Encoded protein: CASDADYGYTF.

The rearrangement uses TRBV6-6 and TRBJ2-3; unclear D gene. The V end was cut by 7 bases, the J end by 0 bases, with 8 bases between. The CDR3 runs to 13 residues. Looked up from germline, CDR1 is MNHNY and CDR2 is SVGAGI (reference sequence). The CDR3 DNA reads TGTGCCAGCACTCAGTGGAGCACAGATACGCAGTATTTT. This encodes CASTQWSTDTQYF.

This clone was recorded only once. The chain employs TRBV4-1 and TRBJ2-3, with 7 bases lining up with TRBD1. The trim removed 0 bases at V and 7 bases at J, leaving 1 base unmatched. The CDR3 sequence is 13 residues long. Germline-derived CDR1 and CDR2 are MGHRA and YSYEKL. For the CDR3, the DNA is TGCGCCAGCAGCCAAGACAGGGGGAATACGCAGTATTTT. Translation gives CASSQDRGNTQYF.

This chain links TRBV9 with TRBJ2-1, with D tentatively TRBD1 (6 bases). V lost 4 bases and J lost 8, with 16 bases in between. Germline V gives CDR1 SGDLS, CDR2 YYNGEE. The CDR3 totals 14 residues. The CDR3 sequence is CASSHGRGRDEQFF. CDR3 nucleotide sequence: TGTGCCAGCAGCCACGGCAGGGGACGCGATGAGCAGTTCTTC. The full variable domain, in which reference TRBV9 and TRBJ2-1 provide the parts outside the CDR3, is DSGVTQTPKHLITATGQRVTLRCSPRSGDLSVYWYQQSLDQGLQFLIQYYNGEERAKGNILERFSAQQFPDLHSELNLSSLELGDSALYFCASSHGRGRDEQFFGPGTRLTVL.

The chain has TRBV6-5 and TRBJ1-2, with a weak D call TRBD1 (5 bases). From germline, CDR1 is MNHEY and CDR2 SVGAGI. V shed 2 bases and J shed 4 bases, with 8 bases lying between them. This CDR3 comprises 13 residues. The CDR3 spells CASSYGTVYGYTF. CDR3 in DNA: TGTGCCAGCAGTTACGGGACGGTCTATGGCTACACCTTC.

This clone was found once. The chain employs TRBV2 and TRBJ1-2, with 10 bases matching TRBD1. Germline V gene data show CDR1 as SNHLY and CDR2 as FYNNEI. This CDR3 is 13 amino acids long. V shed 6 bases, J shed 8 bases, and the junction held 6 bases outside the gene matches. This CDR3 is CASRGTGVEGYTF. The CDR3 DNA reads as TGTGCCAGCAGAGGGACAGGGGTGGAAGGCTACACCTTC.

The CDR3 DNA follows: TGTGCCAGCATGTCCCCGGGATTCCCTGGGGCCAACGTCCTGACTTTC. It codes for CASMSPGFPGANVLTF. The chain couples TRBV28 to TRBJ2-6, with a tentative D call TRBD2 (5 bases). The V gene's germline CDR1 is MDHEN and CDR2 SYDVKM. Trimming shortened V by 7 bases and J by 2 bases, and 15 bases separated the two germline ends. The CDR3 is 16 residues long.

The chain recombines TRBV10-3 with TRBJ2-3; D might be TRBD1 (5 bases). The germline V gene encodes CDR1 ENHRY and CDR2 SYGVKD. V was trimmed by 0 bases and J by 11 bases, leaving 18 bases between them. This CDR3 is built from 15 residues. The CDR3 DNA follows: TGTGCCATCAGTGAGTCGAACCCAGGGCCAAAAATGCAGTATTTT. This sequence encodes CAISESNPGPKMQYF.

This clone was seen repeatedly, ten times or more. The chain combines TRBV9 with TRBJ2-2; TRBD2 matches 10 bases. With V trimmed by 3 bases and J by 4 bases, 6 bases remained unmatched. The V gene's germline CDR1 is SGDLS and CDR2 YYNGEE. CDR3 length: 16 amino acids. The CDR3 is CASSGSGGAGTGELFF. CDR3 coding DNA: TGTGCCAGCAGCGGAAGCGGGGGGGCCGGCACCGGGGAGCTGTTTTTT.

Comment on this clone: The sample contains more than one DNA sequence encoding this CDR3. The CDR3 protein is CASSLSTGELFF. The CDR3 DNA follows: TGTGCCAGCAGTTTGAGCACCGGGGAGCTGTTTTTT. The chain recombines TRBV27 with TRBJ2-2, with no clear D. Trimming cost V 3 bases and J 4 bases, with 3 bases left between them. Germline CDR1 is MNHEY and CDR2 is SMNVEV (reference sequence). CDR3 length: 12 residues.

The rearrangement uses TRBV7-2 and TRBJ2-3, with TRBD1 as a possible D gene (6 bases). CDR1 SGHTA and CDR2 FQGNSA come from the germline V gene. The CDR3 extends over 14 amino acids. Trimming left V 5 bases short and J 1 base short, with 10 bases between. Here the CDR3 reads CASSPRQGTDTQYF. CDR3 nucleotide sequence: TGTGCCAGCAGCCCGCGACAGGGCACAGATACGCAGTATTTT.

The chain recombines TRBV7-2 with TRBJ2-1; no clear D. V lost 0 bases to trimming and J lost 0 bases, with 6 bases between them. Germline CDR1 SGHTA, CDR2 FQGNSA. The CDR3 has 15 residues. DNA for the CDR3: TGTGCCAGCAGCTTAGCAGTGAGCTCCTACAATGAGCAGTTCTTC. Its protein is CASSLAVSSYNEQFF.

This chain uses TRBV6-2 or TRBV6-3 with TRBJ2-1; 9 bases agree with TRBD2. CDR3 size: 16 residues. The germline V gene encodes CDR1 MNHEY and CDR2 SVGEGT. V lost 0 bases to trimming and J lost 4 bases; unmatched junction nucleotides: 4. The CDR3 spells CASSYSAGGPYNEQFF. The CDR3 bases are TGTGCCAGCAGTTACTCAGCGGGGGGACCGTACAATGAGCAGTTCTTC.

As to this clone: Germline is not matched at one junction end, which may reflect a read error. The rearrangement joins TRBV29-1 to TRBJ1-1; 7 positions agree with TRBD1. CDR3 length equals 13 residues. Germline CDR1 reads SQVTM; CDR2 reads ANQGSEA. CDR3 region: CSVKEGANTEAFF. As DNA, the CDR3 is TGCAGCGTTAAAGAGGGGGCGAACACTGAAGCTTTCTTT.

The chain has TRBV5-4 and TRBJ1-4; the match to TRBD1 covers 9 bases. The germline gives CDR1 SGHNT, CDR2 YYREEE (reference sequence). Unmatched junction bases numbered 7, after V lost 3 bases and J lost 1 base. This CDR3 spans 17 amino acids. CDR3: CASSSGQGTRTNEKLFF. As DNA, the CDR3 is TGTGCCAGCAGCTCTGGACAGGGGACGAGAACTAATGAAAAACTGTTTTTT.

The CDR3 spells CASSPRTGLYGYTF. The DNA for the CDR3 is TGTGCCAGCAGCCCTCGTACAGGCCTCTATGGCTACACCTTC. The chain recombines TRBV7-3 with TRBJ1-2, with a tentative D call TRBD1 (5 bases). V was trimmed by 5 bases and J by 4 bases, leaving 14 bases between them. The CDR3 extends over 14 amino acids. Germline V gene sequence: CDR1 SGHTA, CDR2 FQGTGA.

The chain joins TRBV18 to TRBJ2-2; 9 bases line up with TRBD1. Germline-derived CDR1 and CDR2 are KGHSH and LQKENI. The junction had 6 bases not matched to a gene; V was cut back by 5 bases and J by 2 bases. The CDR3 extends over 16 amino acids. The CDR3 region is CASSARTGANTGELFF. For the CDR3, the DNA is TGTGCCAGCTCAGCCCGGACAGGGGCCAACACCGGGGAGCTGTTTTTT.

The genes are TRBV7-2 and TRBJ2-3; 9 nucleotides line up with TRBD2. The germline CDR1 and CDR2 sequences are SGHTA and FQGNSA. The CDR3 totals 17 residues. V was clipped by 1 base and J by 1 base; unmatched bases: 6. The CDR3 protein is CASSLVPGLARTDTQYF. The CDR3 DNA is TGTGCCAGCAGCTTAGTGCCGGGACTAGCCCGCACAGATACGCAGTATTTT.

This clone was found once. The chain combines TRBV19 with TRBJ2-2; 8 bases agree with TRBD1. Germline CDR1 reads LNHDA; CDR2 reads SQIVND (reference sequence). The CDR3 consists of 14 residues. V lost 5 bases, J lost 1 base, and 0 bases stayed unmatched. In DNA form, the CDR3 reads TGTGCCAGTAGTGGGACAGGGAACACCGGGGAGCTGTTTTTT. Its protein is CASSGTGNTGELFF.

J is TRBJ1-4 and V is TRBV10-3; D remains unclear. The CDR3 consists of 13 residues. Germline CDR1 and CDR2: ENHRY and SYGVKD. The V end lost 2 bases, the J end lost 7 bases, and 8 bases lay between the germline ends. CDR3 nucleotide sequence: TGTGCCATCAGTGAGCGGTTCGGTGAAAAACTGTTTTTT. It is translated as CAISERFGEKLFF.

Comments on this clone: Given the absence of the conserved phenylalanine or tryptophan at the CDR3 end, a read error is likely. The DNA is left out, because the CDR3 cannot be placed on it with certainty; the CDR3 is given as TCRdb lists it. The genes are TRBV10-3 and TRBJ1-2; TRBD1 is taken as the D call from the table, unchecked against the DNA. The CDR3 comprises 9 residues, both ends counted. Germline CDR1 ENHRY, CDR2 SYGVKD. The chain's CDR3 is CAPWGQGRN.

The chain combines TRBV6-2 or TRBV6-3 with TRBJ1-5; unclear D gene. This CDR3 is built from 13 residues. The germline gives CDR1 MNHEY, CDR2 SVGEGT. V was shortened by 4 bases and J by 2 bases, with 6 bases between the two germline ends. The CDR3 protein is CASSSDGNQPQHF. The CDR3 DNA sequence: TGTGCCAGCAGTTCGGACGGCAATCAGCCCCAGCATTTT.

The chain recombines TRBV5-1 with TRBJ1-3; the D gene is possibly TRBD1 (5 bases). Trimming left V 0 bases short and J 4 bases short, with 17 bases between. The CDR3 sequence is 17 residues long. Germline-derived CDR1 and CDR2 are SGHRS and YFSETQ. The CDR3 DNA is TGCGCCAGCAGCTTGGGGGCCGTCAGGGCCGGGGGAAACACCATATATTTT. It yields the protein CASSLGAVRAGGNTIYF.

This clone was recorded only once. J is TRBJ1-4 and V is TRBV15; D uncertain. V lost 1 base to trimming and J lost 4 bases, with 10 bases between them. Germline values: CDR1 LNHNV, CDR2 YYDKDF (reference sequence). The CDR3 runs 15 residues. CDR3 loop: CATSRVETLNEKLFF. The CDR3, as DNA: TGTGCCACCAGCAGAGTCGAAACTCTTAATGAAAAACTGTTTTTT.

This clone was counted a few times. The chain couples TRBV20-1 to TRBJ1-1; no firm D call. The CDR3 contains 11 residues. Trimming stripped 6 bases from V and 3 bases from J, with 8 bases between. Per the germline V gene, CDR1 is DFQATT and CDR2 is SNEGSKA (reference sequence). For the CDR3, the DNA is TGCAGTGCCCGGTCCTACACTGAAGCTTTCTTT. Its translation is CSARSYTEAFF.